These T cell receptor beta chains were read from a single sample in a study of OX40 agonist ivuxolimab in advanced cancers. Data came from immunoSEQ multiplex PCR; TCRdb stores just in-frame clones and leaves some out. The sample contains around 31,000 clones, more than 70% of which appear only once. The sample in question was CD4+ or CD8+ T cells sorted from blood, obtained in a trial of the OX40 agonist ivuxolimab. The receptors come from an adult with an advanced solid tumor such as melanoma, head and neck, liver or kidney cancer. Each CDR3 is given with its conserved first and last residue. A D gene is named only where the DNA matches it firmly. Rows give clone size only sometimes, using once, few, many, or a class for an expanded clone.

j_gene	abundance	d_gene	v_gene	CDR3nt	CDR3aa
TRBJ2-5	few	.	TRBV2	TGTGCCAGCCAAAGTGGGGGGTTTCAAGAGACCCAGTACTTC	CASQSGGFQETQYF
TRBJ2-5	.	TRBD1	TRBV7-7	TGTGCCAGCAGCGTGGGGGACAGGGGGCTCCTCCAAGAGACCCAGTACTTC	CASSVGDRGLLQETQYF
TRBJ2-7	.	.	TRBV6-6	TGTGCCAGCAGTGACAACTACGAGCAGTACTTC	CASSDNYEQYF
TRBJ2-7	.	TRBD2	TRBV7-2	TGTGCCAGCAGCTCCCCAGCGGGGGAGCAGTACTTC	CASSSPAGEQYF
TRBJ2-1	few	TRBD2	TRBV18	TGTGCCAGCTCACCGCGACTAGCGGGGCGCGATGAGCAGTTCTTC	CASSPRLAGRDEQFF
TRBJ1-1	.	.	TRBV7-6	TGTGCCAGCAGCTTAGCGCTCGGGACTGAAGCTTTCTTT	CASSLALGTEAFF
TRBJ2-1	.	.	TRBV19	TGTGCCAGTAGTACACCGGGAGCCTACAATGAGCAGTTCTTC	CASSTPGAYNEQFF
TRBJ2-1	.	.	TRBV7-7	TGTGCCAGCAGCTTAGCGCCATCAGGGCCCTACAATGAGCAGTTCTTC	CASSLAPSGPYNEQFF
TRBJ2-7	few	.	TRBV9	TGTGCCAGCAGCGTAGGGGGGCCCGCCTACGAGCAGTACTTC	CASSVGGPAYEQYF
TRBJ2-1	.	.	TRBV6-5	TGTGCCAGCAGTTACTCGGGGACTCACAATGAGCAGTTCTTC	CASSYSGTHNEQFF
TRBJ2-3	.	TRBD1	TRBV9	TGTGCCAGCAGCGTGGGACAGGATCAGTGGACAGATACGCAGTATTTT	CASSVGQDQWTDTQYF
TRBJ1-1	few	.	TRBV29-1	TGCAGCGCCCAGTACACTGAAGCTTTCTTT	CSAQYTEAFF
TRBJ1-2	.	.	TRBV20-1	TGCAGTGCCTCCCAGGGCGGGGGCTACACCTTC	CSASQGGGYTF
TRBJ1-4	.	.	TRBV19	TGTGCCAGTAGTATAGGAGAATCAACTAATGAAAAACTGTTTTTT	CASSIGESTNEKLFF
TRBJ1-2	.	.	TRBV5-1	TGCGCCAGCAGCTTGTCGTCAGGGGCTGGCTATGGCTACACCTTC	CASSLSSGAGYGYTF
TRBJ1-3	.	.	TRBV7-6	TGTGCCAGCAGCCCAGGGGAGAACACCATATATTTT	CASSPGENTIYF
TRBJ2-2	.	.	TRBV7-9	TGTGCCAGCAGCGCCTCGGAAATGGACACCGGGGAGCTGTTTTTT	CASSASEMDTGELFF
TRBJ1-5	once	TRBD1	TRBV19	TGTGCCACCAGAAAGGGACAGGGAGGGGGTCAGCCCCAGCATTTT	CATRKGQGGGQPQHF
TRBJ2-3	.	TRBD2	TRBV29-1	TGCAGCGCCCCTGGACTAGCGGGAACAGATACGCAGTATTTT	CSAPGLAGTDTQYF
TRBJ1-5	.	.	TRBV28	TGTGCCAGCAGGCTCCCCGAGGGGGTTAGCAATCAGCCCCAGCATTTT	CASRLPEGVSNQPQHF
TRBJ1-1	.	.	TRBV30	TGTGCCTGGAGTATGCAGGGACGGGAGACTGAAGCTTTCTTT	CAWSMQGRETEAFF
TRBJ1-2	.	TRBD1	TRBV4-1	TGCGCCAGCAGCCCACAAACAGGGGGCTATGGCTACACCTTC	CASSPQTGGYGYTF
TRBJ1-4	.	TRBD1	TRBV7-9	TGTGCCAGCAGCTTAGAACAGGGGGTCCTAGATGAAAAACTGTTTTTT	CASSLEQGVLDEKLFF
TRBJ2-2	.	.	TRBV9	TGTGCCAGCAGCGTATTGTCCAACACCGGGGAGCTGTTTTTT	CASSVLSNTGELFF
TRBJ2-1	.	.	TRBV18	TGTGCCAGCTCACCAAGAGACGCCGGTTTGGAGCAGTTCTTC	CASSPRDAGLEQFF
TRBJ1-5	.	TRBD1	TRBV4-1	TGCGCCAGCAGCCAGGGGACAGGGGATCAGCCCCAGCATTTT	CASSQGTGDQPQHF
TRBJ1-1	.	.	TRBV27	TGTGCCAGCAGTTTACAACAGAACACTGAAGCTTTCTTT	CASSLQQNTEAFF
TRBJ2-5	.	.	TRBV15	TGTGCCACCCGGGGGTCGGCGGGTACTCAAGAGACCCAGTACTTC	CATRGSAGTQETQYF
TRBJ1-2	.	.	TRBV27	TGTGCCAGCATTGGGAGGTCCGCAGGTGGCTACACCTTC	CASIGRSAGGYTF
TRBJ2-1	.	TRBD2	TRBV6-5	TGTGCCAGCAGCGACCGACTAGCGGGAGCCAATGAGCAGTTCTTC	CASSDRLAGANEQFF
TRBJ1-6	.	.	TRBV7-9	TGTGCCAGCAGCGGAGGGGGTAATTCACCCCTCCACTTT	CASSGGGNSPLHF
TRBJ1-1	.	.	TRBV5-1	TGCGCCAGCAGCTTGGGGCAGGCCACTGAAGCTTTCTTT	CASSLGQATEAFF
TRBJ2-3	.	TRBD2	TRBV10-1	TGCGCCAGCAGTGAGTCGTCGGGAGGCCGTCCAGATACGCAGTATTTT	CASSESSGGRPDTQYF
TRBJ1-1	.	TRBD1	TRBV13	TGTGCCAGCAGCTCCATGGCGGACAGGGGGCTTGGGAACACTGAAGCTTTCTTT	CASSSMADRGLGNTEAFF
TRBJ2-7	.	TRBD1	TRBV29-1	TGCAGCGTTGAAACGGGACAGGGCGAGCAGTACTTC	CSVETGQGEQYF
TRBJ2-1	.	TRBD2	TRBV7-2	TGTGCCAGCAGCTTAGAGTCCCTAGCGGGATACAATGAGCAGTTCTTC	CASSLESLAGYNEQFF
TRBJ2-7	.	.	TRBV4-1	TGCGCCAGCAGCCAAGTTGAAGGAACCTACGAGCAGTACTTC	CASSQVEGTYEQYF
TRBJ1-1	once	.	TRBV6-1	TGTGCCAGCAGACAGACTCTCGGCACTGAAGCTTTCTTT	CASRQTLGTEAFF
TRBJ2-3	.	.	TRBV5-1	TGCGCCAGCAGCTCCTTGGGGACCACCGGGGCAGATACGCAGTATTTT	CASSSLGTTGADTQYF
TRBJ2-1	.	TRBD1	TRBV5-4	TGTGCCAGCAGCCCGGGGGACAGGGTTGGGAATGAGCAGTTCTTC	CASSPGDRVGNEQFF
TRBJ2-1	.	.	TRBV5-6	TGTGCCAGCAGGACTACAGGGCTTTGGAATGAGCAGTTCTTC	CASRTTGLWNEQFF
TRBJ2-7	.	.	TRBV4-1	TGCGCCAGCAGCCAAGATAATGGTAGGGTGTCCGAGCAGTACTTC	CASSQDNGRVSEQYF
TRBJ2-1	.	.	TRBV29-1	TGCAGCGTTGATTACCCCAATAACAATGAGCAGTTCTTC	CSVDYPNNNEQFF
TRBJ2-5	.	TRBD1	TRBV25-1	TGTGCCAGCAGTGACCCAACGGACAGGGAAGAGACCCAGTACTTC	CASSDPTDREETQYF
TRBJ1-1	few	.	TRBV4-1	TGCGCCAGCAGCCACCCGGGGCGCAGGAACACTGAAGCTTTCTTT	CASSHPGRRNTEAFF
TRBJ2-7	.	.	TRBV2	TGTGCCAGCAGGGCGGGGGCCGCCTACGAGCAGTACTTC	CASRAGAAYEQYF
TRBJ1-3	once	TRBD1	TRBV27	TGTGCCAGCAGTCCCGGGACAGGGGCTGGAAACACCATATATTTT	CASSPGTGAGNTIYF
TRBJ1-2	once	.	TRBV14	TGTGCCAGCAGCCCAACAAATATCGGAAAATATGGCTACACCTTC	CASSPTNIGKYGYTF
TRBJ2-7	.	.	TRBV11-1	TGTGCCAGCAGCGCCGAATATAGCGGCTCCTACGAGCAGTACTTC	CASSAEYSGSYEQYF
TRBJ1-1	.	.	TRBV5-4	TGTGCCAGCGGGGGCTGGGAGGGAGCAGCTTTCTTT	CASGGWEGAAFF
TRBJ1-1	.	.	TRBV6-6	TGTGCCAGCAGTTACGGCAGTGAAGCTTTCTTT	CASSYGSEAFF
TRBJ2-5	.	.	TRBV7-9	TGTGCCAGCAGCTTCAGCGAGACCCAGTACTTC	CASSFSETQYF
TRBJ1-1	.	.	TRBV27	TGTGCCAGCAGTTTTGGTACAGACACTCGTGAAGCTTTCTTT	CASSFGTDTREAFF
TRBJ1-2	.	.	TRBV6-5	TGTGCCAGCAGTTACTCGTCTCAGGGAGGTGGCTACACCTTC	CASSYSSQGGGYTF
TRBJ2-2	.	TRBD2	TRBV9	TGTGCCAGCAGCGCCCCGGGGGGTTCCGGGGAGCTGTTTTTT	CASSAPGGSGELFF
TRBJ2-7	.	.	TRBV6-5	TGTGCCAGCAGTTACTCGAACTACGAGCAGTACTTC	CASSYSNYEQYF